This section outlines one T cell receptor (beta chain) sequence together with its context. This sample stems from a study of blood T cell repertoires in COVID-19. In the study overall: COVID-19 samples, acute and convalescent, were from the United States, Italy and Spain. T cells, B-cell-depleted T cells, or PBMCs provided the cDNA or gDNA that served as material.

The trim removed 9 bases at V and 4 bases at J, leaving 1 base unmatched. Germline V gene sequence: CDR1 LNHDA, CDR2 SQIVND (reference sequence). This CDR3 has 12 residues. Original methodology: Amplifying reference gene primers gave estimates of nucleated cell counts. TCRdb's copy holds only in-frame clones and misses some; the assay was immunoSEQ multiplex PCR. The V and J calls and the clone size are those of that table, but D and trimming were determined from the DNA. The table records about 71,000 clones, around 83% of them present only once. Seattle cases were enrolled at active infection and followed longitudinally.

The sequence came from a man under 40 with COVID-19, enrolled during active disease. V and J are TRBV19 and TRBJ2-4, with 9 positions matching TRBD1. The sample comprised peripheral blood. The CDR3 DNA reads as TGTGCCAGCGGACAGGGGAAAAACATTCAGTACTTC. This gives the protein CASGQGKNIQYF.